These T cell receptor beta chains were read from a single sample in a study of multiple sclerosis patients with progressive multifocal leukoencephalopathy. Produced via immunoSEQ multiplex PCR; TCRdb's table is partial and in-frame only. The top ten hold approximately 6% of the sample, which has roughly 30,000 clones, 87% seen once. Sequences were derived from PBMCs, sampled from a patient treated with natalizumab. The receptors come from a woman in her thirties or forties with progressive multifocal leukoencephalopathy. Both conserved end residues are part of each CDR3. A D gene is named only where the DNA matches it firmly. Not every row has a clone size; where given, it reads once, few, many or a size class.

d_gene,abundance,v_gene,CDR3aa
.,.,TRBV4-3,CASSLSVGSGQETQYF
TRBD2,once,TRBV19,CATGTSGTYNEQFF
.,once,TRBV30,CAWAPGGRGIQYF
.,.,TRBV2,CASRWMVNSYEQYF
.,once,TRBV7-9,CASSPSALENNEQFF
TRBD2,.,TRBV27,CASSFREDGELFF
.,.,TRBV4-1,CASSQDRGRWGYTF
.,.,TRBV7-2,CASSLRTRNSPLHF
TRBD1,.,TRBV6-5,CASSRTGINQPQHF
.,.,TRBV19,CASSILVTGANVLTF
.,.,TRBV18,CASSPAAKTYEQYF
.,.,TRBV30,CAWSVKSAGEKLFF
TRBD2,.,TRBV4-1,CASSRGLAGTSSYNEQFF
TRBD1,.,TRBV4-3,CASSQEGQGASNGELFF
TRBD2,.,TRBV29-1,CSVGTSGGRAGELFF
.,.,TRBV11-3,CASSLGQASYEQYF
TRBD1,.,TRBV18,CASSPLTGGAYGYTF
.,.,TRBV27,CASSFYPGGYGYTF
TRBD2,.,TRBV4-2,CASRNTQTSGDYEQYF
.,.,TRBV7-2,CASSSHDGDPTTGELFF
TRBD1,.,TRBV7-9,CASIPAGGRTEAFF
TRBD1,.,TRBV7-2,CASSADRVALGNTIYF
TRBD1,.,TRBV5-1,CASTPGTGSYEQYF
.,.,TRBV20-1,CSAVFDNEQFF
.,.,TRBV7-9,CASSPQGITSPLHF
.,.,TRBV7-2,CASSWEGTNYGYTF
TRBD2,.,TRBV30,CAWSTQLASDTQYF
.,.,TRBV18,CASSPREAGTHGYTF
TRBD2,.,TRBV9,CASSVGLAGVVDTQYF
TRBD2,.,TRBV11-1,CASSPGTSGDTDTRYF
.,.,TRBV6-5,CASSSRRYNQPQHF
TRBD2,.,TRBV30,CAWGPSGGGTEQFF
TRBD1,.,TRBV19,CASSAAAGTVAKNIQYF
.,.,TRBV27,CASSLSGFGRENQPQHF
TRBD1,.,TRBV7-9,CASSPRTGSEPEAFF
.,.,TRBV5-1,CASSLGLNYGYTF
.,.,TRBV6-5,CASSTNSGREAFF
.,.,TRBV6-1,CASRGVSDTF